This T cell receptor (beta chain) was observed in a study of spatial heterogeneity in lung cancer. Study context: Bulk RNA-seq from matched material yielded a T cell module score that correlated strongly with TCR transcript counts in tumor regions.

Study findings and constraints: Tumor mutation count correlated with how many alpha and beta TCRs expanded intratumorally. Among tumor T cells, estimated coverage was roughly 7% for alpha chains and around 13% for beta chains.

Every TCR cDNA molecule carried a tag that served as a unique molecular identifier. TCRdb re-called the 5' RACE reads with MiXCR, one entry per CDR3 protein. The sample has 12,000 or so distinct CDR3 sequences, roughly 12% seen once. Germline V gives CDR1 SGHRS, CDR2 YFSETQ. The CDR3 extends over 15 amino acids. V lost 3 bases, J lost 3 bases, and 7 bases stayed unmatched. This clonotype was detected many times. The antigen remains unidentified. Time point indicated: sample taken at primary tumor resection. The input material, whole RNA from tumor, nontumor lung or frozen PBMC, was sequenced unsorted. The specimen was lung tumor tissue, collected at surgery. The clonotype comes from a male donor with early-stage non-small cell lung cancer. This sequence joins TRBV5-1 and TRBJ2-5, with 8 nucleotides matching TRBD2. The CDR3 loop is CASSSSGTREETQYF. The CDR3 nucleotides are TGCGCCAGCAGCTCATCCGGGACTAGAGAAGAGACCCAGTACTTC.